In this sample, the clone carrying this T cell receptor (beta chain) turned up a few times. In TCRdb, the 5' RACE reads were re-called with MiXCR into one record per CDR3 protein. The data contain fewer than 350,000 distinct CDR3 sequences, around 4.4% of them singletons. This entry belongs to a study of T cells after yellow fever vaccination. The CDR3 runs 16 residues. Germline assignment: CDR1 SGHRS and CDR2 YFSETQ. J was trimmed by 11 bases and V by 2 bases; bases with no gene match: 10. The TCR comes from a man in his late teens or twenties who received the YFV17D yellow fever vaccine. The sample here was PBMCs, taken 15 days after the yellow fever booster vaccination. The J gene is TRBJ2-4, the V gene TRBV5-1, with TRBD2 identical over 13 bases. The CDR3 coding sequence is TGCGCCAGCAGCTTCATACCCGGGACTAGCGGGGCCCTTCAGTACTTC. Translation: CASSFIPGTSGALQYF.